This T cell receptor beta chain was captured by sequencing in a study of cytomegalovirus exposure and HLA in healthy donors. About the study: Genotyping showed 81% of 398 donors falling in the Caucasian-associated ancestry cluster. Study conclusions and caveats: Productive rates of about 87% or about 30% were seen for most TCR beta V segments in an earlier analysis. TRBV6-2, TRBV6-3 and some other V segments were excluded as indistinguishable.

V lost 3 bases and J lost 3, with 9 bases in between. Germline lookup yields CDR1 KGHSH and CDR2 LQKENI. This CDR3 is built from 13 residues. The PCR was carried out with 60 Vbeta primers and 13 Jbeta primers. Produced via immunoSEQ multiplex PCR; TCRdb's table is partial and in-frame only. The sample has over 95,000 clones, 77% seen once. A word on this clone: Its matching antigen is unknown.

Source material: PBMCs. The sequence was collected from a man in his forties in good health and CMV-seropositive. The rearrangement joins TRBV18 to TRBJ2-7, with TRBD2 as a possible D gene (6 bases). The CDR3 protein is CASSPGSNYEQYF. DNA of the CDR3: TGTGCCAGCTCACCCGGGAGTAACTACGAGCAGTACTTC. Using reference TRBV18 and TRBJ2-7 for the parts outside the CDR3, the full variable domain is NAGVMQNPRHLVRRRGQEARLRCSPMKGHSHVYWYRQLPEEGLKFMVYLQKENIIDESGMPKERFSAEFPKEGPSILRIQQVVRGDSAAYFCASSPGSNYEQYFGPGTRLTVT.